What follows describes a single TCR beta chain. This sample stems from a study of blood T cell repertoires in COVID-19. Study at large: Samples came from the United States, Italy and Spain, spanning acute and convalescent COVID-19. T cells, B-cell-depleted T cells, or PBMCs provided the cDNA or gDNA that served as material.

This CDR3 region has 16 residues. V trimming: 2 bases; J trimming: 3 bases; junction bases outside the gene matches: 5. Germline V gives CDR1 SGHDN, CDR2 FVKESK. Per the original data handling: Quantification of nucleated cells was approximated via reference gene primer amplification. The repertoire was sequenced with immunoSEQ multiplex PCR; TCRdb's copy has only in-frame clones and lacks some. From that table come the V and J calls and clone size; the DNA was used to work out D and trimming. This repertoire shows about 200,000 clones, 70% to 85% found once; its top ten account for 6.9%. The sequencing input was peripheral blood. The TCR sequence derives from a human donor with acute or convalescent COVID-19. The donor label of this sample is uncertain. The rearrangement links TRBV14 to TRBJ2-2; 8 nucleotides match TRBD1. Written as DNA, the CDR3 is TGTGCCAGCAGCCAAAGACAGGGGTCGGACACCGGGGAGCTGTTTTTT. Translation: CASSQRQGSDTGELFF.